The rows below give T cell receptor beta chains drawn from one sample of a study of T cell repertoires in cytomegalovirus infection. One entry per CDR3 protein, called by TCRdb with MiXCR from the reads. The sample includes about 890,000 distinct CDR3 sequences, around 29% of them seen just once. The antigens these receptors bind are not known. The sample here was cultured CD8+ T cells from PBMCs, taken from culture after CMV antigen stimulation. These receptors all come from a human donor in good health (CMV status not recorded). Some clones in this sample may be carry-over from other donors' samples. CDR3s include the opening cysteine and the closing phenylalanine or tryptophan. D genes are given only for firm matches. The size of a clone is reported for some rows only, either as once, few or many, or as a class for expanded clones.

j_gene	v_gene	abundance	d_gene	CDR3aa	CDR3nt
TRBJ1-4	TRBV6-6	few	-	CASSYFWGGSEKLFF	TGTGCCAGCAGTTACTTTTGGGGGGGTAGTGAAAAACTGTTTTTT
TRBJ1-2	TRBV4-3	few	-	CASSPVGYTF	TGCGCCAGCAGCCCAGTTGGCTACACCTTC
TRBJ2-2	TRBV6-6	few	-	CASSYSMSSGGELFF	TGTGCCAGCAGTTACTCGATGAGCTCGGGCGGGGAGCTGTTTTTT
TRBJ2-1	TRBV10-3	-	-	CAISEPLRRGNEQFF	TGTGCCATCAGTGAGCCCCTTAGGAGGGGCAATGAGCAGTTCTTC
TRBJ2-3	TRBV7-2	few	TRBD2	CASSLLAVDTQYF	TGTGCCAGCAGCCTCCTAGCGGTCGATACGCAGTATTTT
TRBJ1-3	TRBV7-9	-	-	CASTPAGNTIYF	TGTGCCAGCACCCCCGCCGGAAACACCATATATTTT
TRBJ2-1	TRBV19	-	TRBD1	CASSIWTGQIGRSYNEQFF	TGTGCCAGTAGTATTTGGACAGGGCAGATTGGGCGCTCCTACAATGAGCAGTTCTTC
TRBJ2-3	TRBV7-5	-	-	CISVSEEGTDTQYF	-
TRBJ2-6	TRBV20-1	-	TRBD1	CSARLTGEAGANVLTF	TGCAGTGCTAGATTGACAGGGGAGGCCGGGGCCAACGTCCTGACTTTC
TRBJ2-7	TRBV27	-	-	CASTQPPGHEQYF	TGTGCCAGCACCCAACCACCCGGCCACGAGCAGTACTTC
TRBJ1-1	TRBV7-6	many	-	CASSFKMGLTEAFF	TGTGCCAGCAGCTTTAAAATGGGATTGACTGAAGCTTTCTTT
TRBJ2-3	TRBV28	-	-	CASGRGPDTQYF	TGTGCCTCGGGCCGGGGGCCAGATACGCAGTATTTT
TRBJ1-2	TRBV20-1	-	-	CSAPFPRAHGYTF	TGCAGTGCTCCCTTTCCCCGGGCGCATGGCTACACCTTC
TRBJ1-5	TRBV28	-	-	CASSYGGAINQPQHF	TGTGCCAGCAGTTATGGGGGAGCGATTAATCAGCCCCAGCATTTT
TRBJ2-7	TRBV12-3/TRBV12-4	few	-	CASSFIGTHEQYF	TGTGCCAGCAGTTTTATAGGGACCCACGAGCAGTACTTC
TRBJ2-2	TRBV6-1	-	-	CASREGDGYRASAGELFF	TGTGCCAGCAGGGAAGGGGATGGGTATCGGGCATCGGCCGGGGAGCTGTTTTTT
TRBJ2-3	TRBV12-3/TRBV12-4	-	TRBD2	CASSLWASGYSTDTQYF	TGTGCCAGCAGTTTATGGGCTAGCGGGTATAGCACAGATACGCAGTATTTT
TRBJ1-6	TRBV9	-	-	CASGMNSLSSYNSPLHF	TGTGCCAGCGGCATGAACAGCTTGAGCTCCTATAATTCACCCCTCCACTTT
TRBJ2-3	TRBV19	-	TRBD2	CASTASGGAGDTQYF	TGTGCCAGTACTGCTAGCGGGGGGGCAGGTGATACGCAGTATTTT
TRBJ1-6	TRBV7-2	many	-	CASSLIPGAPNSPLHF	TGTGCCAGCAGCTTAATCCCGGGCGCCCCAAATTCACCCCTCCACTTT
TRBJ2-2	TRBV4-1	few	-	CASSHGTVTGELFF	TGCGCCAGCAGCCATGGGACTGTCACCGGGGAGCTGTTTTTT
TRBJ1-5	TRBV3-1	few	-	CASSPRVGNQPQHF	TGTGCCAGCAGCCCCAGGGTAGGGAATCAGCCCCAGCATTTT
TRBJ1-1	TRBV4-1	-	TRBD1	CASSQRDRGTTEAFF	TGCGCCAGCAGCCAACGGGACAGGGGGACCACTGAAGCTTTCTTT
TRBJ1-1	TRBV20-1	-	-	CSARDWKQSGTEAFF	TGCAGTGCTAGAGATTGGAAACAGTCGGGGACTGAAGCTTTCTTT
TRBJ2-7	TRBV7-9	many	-	CASTPEARVYEQYF	TGTGCCAGCACTCCGGAAGCCAGGGTCTACGAGCAGTACTTC
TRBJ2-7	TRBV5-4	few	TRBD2	CASSSGLGGSYEQYF	TGTGCCAGCAGCTCCGGACTAGGCGGGTCCTACGAGCAGTACTTC
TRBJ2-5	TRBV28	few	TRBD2	CASSPRTSGGSPGETQYF	TGTGCCAGCAGTCCACGGACTAGCGGGGGGTCTCCCGGAGAGACCCAGTACTTC
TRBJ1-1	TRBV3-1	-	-	CASSQENRPNTEAFF	TGTGCCAGCAGCCAAGAAAACAGGCCAAACACTGAAGCTTTCTTT
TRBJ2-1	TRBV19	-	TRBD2	CASSMLRGNSYNEQFF	TGTGCCAGTAGTATGTTGCGGGGGAACTCCTACAATGAGCAGTTCTTC
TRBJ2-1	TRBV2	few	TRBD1	CASSGWDSYNEQFF	TGTGCCAGCAGTGGCTGGGACAGTTACAATGAGCAGTTCTTC
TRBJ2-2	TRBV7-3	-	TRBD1	CASSSPPGTGATGELFF	TGTGCCAGCAGCTCACCCCCCGGGACAGGGGCCACCGGGGAGCTGTTTTTT
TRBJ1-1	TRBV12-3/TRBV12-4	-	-	CANSFFPSETVNTEAFF	TGTGCCAACAGTTTTTTCCCCTCAGAGACAGTGAACACTGAAGCTTTCTTT